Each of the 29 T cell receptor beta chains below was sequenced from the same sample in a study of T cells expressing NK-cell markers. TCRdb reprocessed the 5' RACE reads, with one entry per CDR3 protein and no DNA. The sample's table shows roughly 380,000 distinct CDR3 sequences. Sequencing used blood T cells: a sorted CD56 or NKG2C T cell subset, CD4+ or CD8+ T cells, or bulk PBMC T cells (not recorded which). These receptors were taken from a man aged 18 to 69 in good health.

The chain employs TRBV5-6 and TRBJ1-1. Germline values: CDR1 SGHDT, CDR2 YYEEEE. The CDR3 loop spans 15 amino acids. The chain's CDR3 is CASSRGPGRATEAFF. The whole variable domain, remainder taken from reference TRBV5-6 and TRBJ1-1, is DAGVTQSPTHLIKTRGQQVTLRCSPKSGHDTVSWYQQALGQGPQFIFQYYEEEERQRGNFPDRFSGHQFPNYSSELNVNALLLGDSALYLCASSRGPGRATEAFFGQGTRLTVV.

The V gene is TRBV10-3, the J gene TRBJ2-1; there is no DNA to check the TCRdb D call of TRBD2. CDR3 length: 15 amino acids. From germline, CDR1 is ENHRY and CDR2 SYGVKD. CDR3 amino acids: CAISVGSGGAVEQFF.

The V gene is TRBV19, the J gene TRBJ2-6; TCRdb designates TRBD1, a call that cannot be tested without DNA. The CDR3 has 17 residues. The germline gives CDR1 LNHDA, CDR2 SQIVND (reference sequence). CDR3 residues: CASSDVRGSSGANVLTF.

This CDR3 is CSAEENWSVIYF. The chain recombines TRBV20-1 with TRBJ1-3. The CDR3 has 12 residues. CDR1 is DFQATT, CDR2 SNEGSKA, per germline (reference sequence).

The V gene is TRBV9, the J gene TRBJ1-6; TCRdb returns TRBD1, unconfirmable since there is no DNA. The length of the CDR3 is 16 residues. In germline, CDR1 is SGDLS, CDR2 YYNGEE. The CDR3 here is CASSPSPLRVNSPLHF.

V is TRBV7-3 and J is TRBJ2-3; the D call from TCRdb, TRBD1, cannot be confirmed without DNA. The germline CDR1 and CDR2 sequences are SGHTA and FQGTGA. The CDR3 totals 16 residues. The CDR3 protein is CASSGNSGGGADTQYF.

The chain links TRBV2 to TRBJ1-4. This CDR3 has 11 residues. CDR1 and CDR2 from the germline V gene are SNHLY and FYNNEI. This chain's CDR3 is CASSQTEKLFF.

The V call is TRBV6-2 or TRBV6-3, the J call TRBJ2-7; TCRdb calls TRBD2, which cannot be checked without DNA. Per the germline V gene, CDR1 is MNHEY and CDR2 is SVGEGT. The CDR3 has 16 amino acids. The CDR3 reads CASSPRLAVNPYEQYF.

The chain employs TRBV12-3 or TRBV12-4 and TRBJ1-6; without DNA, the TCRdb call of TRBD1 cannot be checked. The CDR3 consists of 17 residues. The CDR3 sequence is CASSFLTGRYYNSPLHF.

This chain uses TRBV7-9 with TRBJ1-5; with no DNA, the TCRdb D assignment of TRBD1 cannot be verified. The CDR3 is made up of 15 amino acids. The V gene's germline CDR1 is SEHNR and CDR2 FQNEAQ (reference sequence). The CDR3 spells CASSWGQSLNQPQHF.

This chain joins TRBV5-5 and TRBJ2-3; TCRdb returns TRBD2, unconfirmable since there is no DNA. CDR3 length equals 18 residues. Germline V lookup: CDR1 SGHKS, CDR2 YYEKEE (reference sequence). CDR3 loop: CASSQRTTAMSATDTQYF.

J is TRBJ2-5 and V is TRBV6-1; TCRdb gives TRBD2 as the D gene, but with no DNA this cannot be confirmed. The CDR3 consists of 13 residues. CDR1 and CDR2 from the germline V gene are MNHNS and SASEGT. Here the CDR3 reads CASGRQRKETQYF.

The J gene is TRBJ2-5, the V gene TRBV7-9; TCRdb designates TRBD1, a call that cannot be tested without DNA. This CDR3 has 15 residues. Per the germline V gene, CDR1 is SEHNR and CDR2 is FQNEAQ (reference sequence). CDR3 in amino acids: CASSERGGLQETQYF.

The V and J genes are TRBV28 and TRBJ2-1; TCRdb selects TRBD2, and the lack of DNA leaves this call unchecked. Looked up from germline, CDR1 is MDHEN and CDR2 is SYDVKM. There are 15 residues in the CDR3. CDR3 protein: CASSSDGTSANEQFF.

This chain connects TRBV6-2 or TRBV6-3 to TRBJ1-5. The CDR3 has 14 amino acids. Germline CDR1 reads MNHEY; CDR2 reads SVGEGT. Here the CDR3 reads CASMPVRSNQPQHF.

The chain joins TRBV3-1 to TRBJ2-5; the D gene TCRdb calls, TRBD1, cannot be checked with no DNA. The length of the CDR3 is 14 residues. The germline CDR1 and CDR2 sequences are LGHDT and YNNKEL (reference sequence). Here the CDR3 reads CASSRSGTQETQYF.

The CDR3: CASSVRDGYGYTF. The V and J genes are TRBV7-9 and TRBJ1-2; TCRdb's assignment of TRBD1 cannot be checked, as there is no DNA. This CDR3 has 13 residues. The germline gives CDR1 SEHNR, CDR2 FQNEAQ (reference sequence).

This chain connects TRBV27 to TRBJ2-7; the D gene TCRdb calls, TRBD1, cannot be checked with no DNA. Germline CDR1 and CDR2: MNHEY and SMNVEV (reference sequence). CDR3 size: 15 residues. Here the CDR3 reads CASRRTGIGSYEQYF.

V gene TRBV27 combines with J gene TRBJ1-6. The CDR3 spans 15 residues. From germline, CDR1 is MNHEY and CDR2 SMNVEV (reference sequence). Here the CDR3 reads CASSLLDGENSPLHF.

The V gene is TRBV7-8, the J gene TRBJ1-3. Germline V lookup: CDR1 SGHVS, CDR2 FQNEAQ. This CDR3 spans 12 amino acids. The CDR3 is CASRVPGNTIYF. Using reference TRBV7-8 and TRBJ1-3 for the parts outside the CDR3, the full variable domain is GAGVSQSPRYKVAKRGQDVALRCDPISGHVSLFWYQQALGQGPEFLTYFQNEAQLDKSGLPSDRFFAERPEGSVSTLKIQRTQQEDSAVYLCASRVPGNTIYFGEGSWLTVV.

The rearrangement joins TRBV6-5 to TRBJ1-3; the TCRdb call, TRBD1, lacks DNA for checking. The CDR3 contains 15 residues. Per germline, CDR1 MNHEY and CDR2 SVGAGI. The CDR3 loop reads CASSSSDRGGNTIYF.

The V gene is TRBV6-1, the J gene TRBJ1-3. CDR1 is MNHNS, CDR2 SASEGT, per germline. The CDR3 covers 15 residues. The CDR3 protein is CASSDGRASGNTIYF.

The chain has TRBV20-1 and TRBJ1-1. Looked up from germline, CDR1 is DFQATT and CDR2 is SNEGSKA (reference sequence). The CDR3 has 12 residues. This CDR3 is CSAVHGATEAFF.

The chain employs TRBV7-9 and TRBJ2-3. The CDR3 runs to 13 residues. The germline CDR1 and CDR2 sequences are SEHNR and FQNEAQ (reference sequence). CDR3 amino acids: CASSSDSTDTQYF.

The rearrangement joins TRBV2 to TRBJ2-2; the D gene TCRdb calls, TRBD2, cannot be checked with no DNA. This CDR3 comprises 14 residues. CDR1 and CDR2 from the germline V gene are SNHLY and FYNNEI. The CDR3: CASSFGEVSGELFF.

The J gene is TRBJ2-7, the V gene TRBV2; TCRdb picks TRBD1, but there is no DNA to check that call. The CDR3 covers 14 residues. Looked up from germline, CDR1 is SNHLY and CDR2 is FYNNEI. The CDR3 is CASKGGGAPREQYF.

The CDR3 spells CAPRMAGGSRRSNQPQHF. The genes are TRBV7-8 and TRBJ1-5; without DNA, the TCRdb call of TRBD1 cannot be checked. Germline assignment: CDR1 SGHVS and CDR2 FQNEAQ. This CDR3 has 18 amino acids.

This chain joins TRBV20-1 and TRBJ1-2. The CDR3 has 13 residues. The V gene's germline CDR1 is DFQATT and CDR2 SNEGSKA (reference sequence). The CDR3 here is CSARTQANYGYTF.

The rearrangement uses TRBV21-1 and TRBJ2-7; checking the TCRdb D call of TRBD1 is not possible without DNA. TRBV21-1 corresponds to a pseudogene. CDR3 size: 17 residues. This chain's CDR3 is CASSEERGDRGTYEQYF.